This passage covers 3 T cell receptor beta chains from one sample sequenced in a study of cytomegalovirus exposure and HLA in healthy donors. Use of 60 Vbeta and 13 Jbeta primers characterized the PCR. Some clones are missing from TCRdb's copy, which holds only in-frame ones; the method was immunoSEQ multiplex PCR. The table includes around 150,000 clones, 70% detected once. Specimen: PBMCs. The receptors derive from a man between 18 and 29 years old in good health and CMV-seropositive.

The chain has TRBV2 and TRBJ2-7; 9 nucleotides match TRBD1. V lost 4 bases, J lost 3 bases, and 7 bases stayed unmatched. CDR3 length: 15 residues. The germline V gene has CDR1 SNHLY and CDR2 FYNNEI. The CDR3 coding sequence is TGTGCCAGCAGTGTGGTTAGACAGGGGGTCTACGAGCAGTACGTC. This codes for CASSVVRQGVYEQYV.

A few counts support this clone. This chain connects TRBV28 to TRBJ2-5; D is unclear. Germline CDR1 is MDHEN and CDR2 is SYDVKM. The CDR3 contains 11 residues. V shed 4 bases and J shed 2 bases, with 2 bases lying between them. CDR3 nucleotide sequence: TGTGCCAGCAGTTCGCAAGAGACCCAGTACTTC. The encoded protein is CASSSQETQYF.

The chain uses TRBV10-2 and TRBJ1-5; the D gene is possibly TRBD1 (5 bases). V was pared by 5 bases and J by 2 bases, with 10 bases between. Per the germline V gene, CDR1 is WSHSY and CDR2 is SAAADI. The CDR3 spans 14 residues. The CDR3 loop is CASSKIRGNQPQHF. The CDR3 DNA reads TGCGCCAGCAGTAAAATCAGGGGCAATCAGCCCCAGCATTTT.